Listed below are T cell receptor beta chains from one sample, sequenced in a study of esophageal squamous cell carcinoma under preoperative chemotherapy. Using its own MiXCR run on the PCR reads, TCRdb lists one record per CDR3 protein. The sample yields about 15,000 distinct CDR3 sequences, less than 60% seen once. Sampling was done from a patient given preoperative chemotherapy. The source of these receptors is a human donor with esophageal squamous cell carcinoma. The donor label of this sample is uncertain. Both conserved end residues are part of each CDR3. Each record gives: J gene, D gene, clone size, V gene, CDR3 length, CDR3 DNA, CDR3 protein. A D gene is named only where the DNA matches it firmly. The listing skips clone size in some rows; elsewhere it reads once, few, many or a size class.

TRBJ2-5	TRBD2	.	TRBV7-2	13	TGTGCCAGCAGCCCATACCAGCGGGGGACCCAGTACTTC	CASSPYQRGTQYF
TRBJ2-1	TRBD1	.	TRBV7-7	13	TGTGCTAGCAGCCCCGACAGGGGAAGCGAGCAGTTCTTC	CASSPDRGSEQFF
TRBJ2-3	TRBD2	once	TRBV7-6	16	TGTGCCAGCAGCTTAGGGAGCGGGGGAGGCACAGATACGCAGTATTTT	CASSLGSGGGTDTQYF
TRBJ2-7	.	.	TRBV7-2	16	TGTGCCAGCAGCCCCTGGGACTGGGGTGTCTTTAGAGAGCAGTACTTC	CASSPWDWGVFREQYF
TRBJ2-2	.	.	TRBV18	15	TGTGCCAGCTCCATTCGCCGAGACAGCACCGGGGAGCTGTTTTTT	CASSIRRDSTGELFF
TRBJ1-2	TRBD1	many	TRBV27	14	TGTGCCAGCAGTTTTGGGACAGGTGACTATGGCTACACCTTC	CASSFGTGDYGYTF
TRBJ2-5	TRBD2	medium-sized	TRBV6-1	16	TGTGCCAGCAGTGAAGGGACTAGCGGGAGATTAGGAGAGCAGTACTTC	CASSEGTSGRLGEQYF
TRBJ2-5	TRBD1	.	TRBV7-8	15	TGTGCCAGCAGCTTAGATCGGGGACAGGGCGAGACCCAGTACTTC	CASSLDRGQGETQYF
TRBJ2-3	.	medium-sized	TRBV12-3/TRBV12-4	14	TGTGCCAGCACCCCGGGTGGAAGCCGGGATACGCAGTATTTT	CASTPGGSRDTQYF
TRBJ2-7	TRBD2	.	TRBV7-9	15	TGTGCCAGCAGCACCGCGACTAGCGGGAGTGTCGAGCAGTACTTC	CASSTATSGSVEQYF
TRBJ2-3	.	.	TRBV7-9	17	TGTGCCAGCAGCCCCAGGGGTGGGCCTTGGGGCAAAGATACGCAGTATTTT	CASSPRGGPWGKDTQYF
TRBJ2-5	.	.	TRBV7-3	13	TGTGCCAGCAGCCCGACACATCAAGAGACCCAGTACTTC	CASSPTHQETQYF
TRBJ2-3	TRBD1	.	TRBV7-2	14	TGTGCCAGCAGCTTCGGACAGGGCACAGATACGCAGTATTTT	CASSFGQGTDTQYF
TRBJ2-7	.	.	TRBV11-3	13	TGTGCCAGCAGCTTAGGATGGCCCTCCGAGCAGTACTTC	CASSLGWPSEQYF
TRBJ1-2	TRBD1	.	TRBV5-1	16	TGCGCCAGCAGCTTGACCGACAGGGCAGCCTCCTATGGCTACACCTTC	CASSLTDRAASYGYTF
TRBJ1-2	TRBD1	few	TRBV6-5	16	TGTGCCAGCAGTTACTCAGCGCAGGGGGCTAACTATGGCTACACCTTC	CASSYSAQGANYGYTF
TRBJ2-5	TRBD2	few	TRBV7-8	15	TGTGCCAGCAGCTTAACCCGGACTAGCATGGAGACCCAGTACTTC	CASSLTRTSMETQYF
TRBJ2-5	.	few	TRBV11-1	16	TGTGCCAGCAGCTTGGTTGGGGGGGGGCCCCAAGAGACCCAGTACTTC	CASSLVGGGPQETQYF
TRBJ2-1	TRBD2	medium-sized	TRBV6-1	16	TGTGCCAGCGGGAGGGTCAGCGGAGTCTCCTACAATGAGCAGTTCTTC	CASGRVSGVSYNEQFF
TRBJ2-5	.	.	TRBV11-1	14	TGTGCCAGCAGCCCAACCAGGGTTAGGGAGACCCAGTACTTC	CASSPTRVRETQYF
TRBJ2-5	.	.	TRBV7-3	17	TGTGCCAGCAGCGTGGGGCTCGGGGGACGGGACCAAGAGACCCAGTACTTC	CASSVGLGGRDQETQYF
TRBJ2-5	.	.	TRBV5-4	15	TGTGCCAGCAGCTTGCTCCGGGCACAACAAGAGACCCAGTACTTC	CASSLLRAQQETQYF
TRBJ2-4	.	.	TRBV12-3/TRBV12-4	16	TGTGCCAGCACGGATCTGGAAGGGCCTGTCCAAAACATTCAGTACTTC	CASTDLEGPVQNIQYF
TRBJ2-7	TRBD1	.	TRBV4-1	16	TGCGCCAGCAGCCAAGTATGGAGACAGGGGGCAGACGAGCAGTACTTC	CASSQVWRQGADEQYF
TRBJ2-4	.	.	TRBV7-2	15	TGTGCCGCCAGGCACGGGGTCCTAGACCAAGACACTCAGTACTTC	CAARHGVLDQDTQYF
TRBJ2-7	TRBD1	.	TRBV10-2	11	TGCGCCAGCAGGGGTCCGACAGGGGTGTTCTTC	CASRGPTGVFF
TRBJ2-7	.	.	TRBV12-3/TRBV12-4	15	TGTGCCAGCAGTTCGGGCCCCCCTCTCTCCTACGAGCAGTACTTC	CASSSGPPLSYEQYF
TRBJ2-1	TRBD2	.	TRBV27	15	TGTGCCAGCAGTTTGAGTAGCGGGAGTCAAAATGAGCAGTTCTTC	CASSLSSGSQNEQFF